This T cell receptor beta chain was identified in a study of post-analysis software for immune sequencing data. Study information: Disease trajectories encompassed relapsing-remitting, secondary progressive and progressive-relapsing multiple sclerosis. Study observations and caveats: In patients, about 5 TRBV segments were more frequent than in controls, with TRBV5-6, TRBV5-1 and TRBV20-1 among them. Multiple sclerosis was associated with a significant reduction in normalized Chao1 diversity relative to controls. The F measure placed samples prepared in the same batch into strongly shared clusters.

Each TCR beta cDNA library carried unique molecular identifiers. T cells numbering roughly 0.95 to 10 million gave rise to a few hundred thousand cDNA molecules. Each CDR3 protein is one row after TCRdb ran MiXCR on the PCR reads. The table shows approximately 460,000 distinct CDR3 sequences, with around 40% occurring only once. The V gene's germline CDR1 is DFQATT and CDR2 SNEGSKA (reference sequence). The CDR3 covers 17 residues. V shed 5 bases and J 6 bases; nucleotides not matched to a gene: 17. As concerns this clonotype: Its antigen is not identified.

This receptor was obtained from a girl between 10 and 17 years old with multiple sclerosis. V gene TRBV20-1 combines with J gene TRBJ2-1; TRBD1 matches at 9 bases. The sequenced material came from blood. CDR3 DNA sequence: TGCAGTGCTGACAGCCGGGACAGGGAAGCTCCGGGCAATGAGCAGTTCTTC. Its translation is CSADSRDREAPGNEQFF.